A selection of T cell receptor beta chains follows, all from one sample in a study of CXCR3-negative and CXCR3-positive naive CD8 T cells. TCRdb processed the 5' RACE reads again and assigns one entry to each CDR3 protein, with no DNA. This repertoire includes roughly 130,000 distinct CDR3 sequences. Material for sequencing was naive CXCR3+ CD8+ T cells from blood. All receptors derive from a human donor in good health. Some clones in this sample may be carry-over from other donors' samples. Each CDR3 is given with its conserved first and last residue.

v_call: TRBV20-1; j_call: TRBJ1-2; cdr3_aa: CSARDSGTGNYGYTF
v_call: TRBV27; j_call: TRBJ1-3; cdr3_aa: CASRQGAMRPGNTIYF
v_call: TRBV29-1; j_call: TRBJ2-7; cdr3_aa: CSVGEASSYEQYF
v_call: TRBV5-6; j_call: TRBJ1-1; cdr3_aa: CASSFLYIPEAFF
v_call: TRBV6-6; j_call: TRBJ1-1; cdr3_aa: CASRTTVLDTEAFF
v_call: TRBV20-1; j_call: TRBJ2-7; cdr3_aa: CSARDSSLSSYEQYF
v_call: TRBV28; j_call: TRBJ2-5; cdr3_aa: CASSSRGETQYF
v_call: TRBV5-1; j_call: TRBJ2-7; cdr3_aa: CASRAGTSGSGYEQYF
v_call: TRBV21-1; j_call: TRBJ1-6; cdr3_aa: CASTTGANYNSPLHF
v_call: TRBV29-1; j_call: TRBJ2-7; cdr3_aa: CSVEGGGYEQYF